One sample yielded the 13 T cell receptor beta chains listed below, sequenced in a study of blood T cells in healthy people across ages. Using a J-beta primer mix together with a sample-barcoded 5' primer, a second PCR was run for roughly 7 to 12 cycles. TCRdb re-called the 5' RACE reads through MiXCR, storing one row per CDR3 protein. The table has 800,000 to 950,000 distinct CDR3 sequences, 25% to 35% seen once; the top ten hold roughly 10%. In addition, the sample was reused for a study of T cells of mothers and their children.

The specimen was blood. The receptors stem from a woman between 40 and 55 years old in good health.

The chain carries TRBV28 and TRBJ1-1, with 8 bases matching TRBD1. CDR3 length: 14 amino acids. V shed 5 bases and J 5 bases; nucleotides not matched to a gene: 7. Germline loops: CDR1 MDHEN, CDR2 SYDVKM. CDR3 loop: CASSGTGWVTEAFF. The CDR3 region has the DNA TGTGCCAGCAGTGGGACAGGCTGGGTGACTGAAGCTTTCTTT.

This clonotype has at least ten counts. The chain employs TRBV20-1 and TRBJ1-5, with TRBD1 matching over 7 bases. The germline V gene has CDR1 DFQATT and CDR2 SNEGSKA (reference sequence). The CDR3 contains 13 residues. Trimming removed 3 bases from V and 7 bases from J; junction bases left unmatched: 6. CDR3 bases: TGCAGTGCTAGTGGGCAGGGGGGACAGCCCCAGCATTTT. Translating gives CSASGQGGQPQHF.

V gene TRBV12-3 or TRBV12-4 combines with J gene TRBJ1-2; 7 bases map to TRBD1. J was trimmed by 0 bases and V by 6 bases; bases with no gene match: 16. The CDR3 extends over 18 amino acids. Here the CDR3 reads CASSAAGTVKATNYGYTF. The CDR3, as DNA: TGTGCCAGCAGCGCCGCCGGGACAGTGAAAGCCACTAACTATGGCTACACCTTC.

This clonotype was observed at least ten times. The chain employs TRBV7-2 and TRBJ1-2; 8 nucleotides agree with TRBD1. There are 16 residues in the CDR3. Trimming cost V 0 bases and J 5 bases; bases outside gene matches: 8. From germline, CDR1 is SGHTA and CDR2 FQGNSA. CDR3 residues: CASSLASTGTGYGYTF. In DNA, the CDR3 is TGTGCCAGCAGCTTAGCCTCTACCGGGACAGGTTATGGCTACACCTTC.

This clonotype occurred many times. The CDR3 is CASSLEQLYEQYF. The CDR3 DNA sequence: TGCGCCAGCAGCTTGGAACAATTGTACGAGCAGTACTTC. The V gene is TRBV5-1, the J gene TRBJ2-7; D not resolved. Trimming stripped 0 bases from V and 4 bases from J, with 8 bases between. Germline assignment: CDR1 SGHRS and CDR2 YFSETQ. The CDR3 is 13 residues long.

The gene calls are TRBV3-1 and TRBJ1-6; 9 bases line up with TRBD1. Germline CDR1 is LGHDT and CDR2 is YNNKEL (reference sequence). This CDR3 has 15 amino acids. With 1 base clipped from V and 8 bases from J, the junction kept 3 bases outside the gene matches. The CDR3 here is CASSQVTGGDSPLHF. CDR3 coding DNA: TGTGCCAGCAGCCAAGTAACAGGGGGCGATTCACCCCTCCACTTT.

The table lists this clonotype with a few counts. The V call is TRBV7-2, the J call TRBJ1-2; 10 bases agree with TRBD1. The V gene's germline CDR1 is SGHTA and CDR2 FQGNSA. The CDR3 length is 16 residues. V gave up 4 bases and J gave up 3 bases; unmatched junction bases: 8. The CDR3 loop reads CASSSYRQGAYYGYTF. CDR3 coding DNA: TGTGCCAGCAGCTCCTACAGACAGGGGGCCTACTATGGCTACACCTTC. Based on the CDR3 plus reference TRBV7-2 and TRBJ1-2, the full variable domain is GAGVSQSPSNKVTEKGKDVELRCDPISGHTALYWYRQSLGQGLEFLIYFQGNSAPDKSGLPSDRFSAERTGGSVSTLTIQRTQQEDSAVYLCASSSYRQGAYYGYTFGSGTRLTVV.

In this sample, this clonotype turned up a few times. J is TRBJ2-7 and V is TRBV29-1; TRBD1 matches at 7 bases. Germline CDR1 and CDR2: SQVTM and ANQGSEA. The CDR3 extends over 13 amino acids. Unmatched junction bases numbered 5, after V lost 4 bases and J lost 2 bases. The CDR3 DNA is TGCAGCGTTGGAGACAGGGTGCCCTACGAGCAGTACTTC. Translated, it gives CSVGDRVPYEQYF.

Notes on this clonotype: The conserved final phenylalanine or tryptophan is absent from the CDR3, which likely points to a read error. V gene TRBV20-1 combines with J gene TRBJ2-3; TRBD2 matches 12 bases. CDR3 length: 17 residues. Per the germline V gene, CDR1 is DFQATT and CDR2 is SNEGSKA (reference sequence). The V and J ends lost 2 bases and 2 bases, in that order; junction bases with no gene match: 8. The CDR3 spells CSARRASGGALTDTQYV. For the CDR3, the DNA is TGCAGTGCTAGAAGGGCTAGCGGGGGGGCCCTCACAGATACGCAGTATGTT.

In the case of this clonotype: The missing conserved phenylalanine or tryptophan at the end of this CDR3 makes a read error likely. The chain recombines TRBV12-3 or TRBV12-4 with TRBJ1-2, with a possible D match to TRBD1 (6 bases). The length of the CDR3 is 13 residues. Trimming shortened V by 3 bases and J by 8 bases, and 13 bases separated the two germline ends. The CDR3 coding sequence is TGTGCCAGCAGTTTGGTTGAGGGGGACGGCTACACCGTC. This sequence encodes CASSLVEGDGYTV.

Many counts were recorded for this clonotype. The chain uses TRBV9 and TRBJ2-7; TRBD1 agrees at 9 bases. This CDR3 comprises 12 residues. With 4 bases clipped from V and 10 bases from J, the junction kept 6 bases outside the gene matches. Germline assignment: CDR1 SGDLS and CDR2 YYNGEE. For the CDR3, the DNA is TGTGCCAGCAGCCAGGACAGGGGTCGACAGTACTTC. Encoded protein: CASSQDRGRQYF.

The chain couples TRBV29-1 to TRBJ2-2; D could derive from TRBD1 or TRBD2 (5 bases each). CDR1 is SQVTM and CDR2 is ANQGSEA in the germline V gene. The CDR3 sequence is 12 residues long. V was shortened by 5 bases and J by 4 bases, with 8 bases between the two germline ends. CDR3 sequence: CSVRGLTGELFF. The CDR3 nucleotides are TGCAGCGTTCGGGGCCTCACCGGGGAGCTGTTTTTT.

The chain carries TRBV28 and TRBJ1-2, with 9 nucleotides matching TRBD1. The V gene's germline CDR1 is MDHEN and CDR2 SYDVKM. The CDR3 totals 15 residues. V trimming: 5 bases; J trimming: 3 bases; junction bases outside the gene matches: 7. This CDR3 reads CASSTNRGLYYGYTF. In DNA, the CDR3 is TGTGCCAGCAGTACGAACAGGGGGCTCTACTATGGCTACACCTTC.